This is a list of T cell receptor beta chains from one sample in a study of blood T cell repertoires in COVID-19. Sequenced by immunoSEQ multiplex PCR; TCRdb stores in-frame clones only, minus some. Here the sample spans more than 200,000 clones, approximately 80% being singletons. Source material: peripheral blood. All receptors come from a man aged 35 to 55 with acute or convalescent COVID-19. Each CDR3 is given with its conserved first and last residue. The order of the fields is J gene, V gene, D gene, clone size, CDR3 DNA, CDR3 protein. D genes are given only for firm matches. Size is omitted from some rows. Given values are once, few, many or a class for expanded clones.

>TRBJ1-3|TRBV7-2|TRBD1|.
TGTGCCAGCAGCTCGTCAGGGGGCTGGGCGGGAAACACCATATATTTT
CASSSSGGWAGNTIYF
>TRBJ1-6|TRBV5-1|.|.
TGCGCCAGCAGCTTGCGGCAGGGGAATTCACCCCTCCACTTT
CASSLRQGNSPLHF
>TRBJ1-1|TRBV19|.|.
TGTGCCAGTATTCGGAGGGAGAACACTGAAGCTTTCTTT
CASIRRENTEAFF
>TRBJ1-3|TRBV4-1|.|.
TGCGCCAGCAGCCAAGAACCCGCAATATACAGGGTCTCTGGAAACACCATATATTTT
CASSQEPAIYRVSGNTIYF
>TRBJ2-2|TRBV18|TRBD1|.
TGTGCCAGCTCCCCTGACAGGGTGAACACCGGGGAGCTGTTTTTT
CASSPDRVNTGELFF
>TRBJ2-3|TRBV3-1/TRBV3-2|TRBD2|once
TGTGCCAGCAGCCAGCAGACTAGCACCACAGATACGCAGTATTTT
CASSQQTSTTDTQYF
>TRBJ2-4|TRBV3-1/TRBV3-2|TRBD1|.
TGTGCCAGCAGCCAAGGACAGGGGCCCAACATTCAGTACTTC
CASSQGQGPNIQYF
>TRBJ1-1|TRBV6-5|.|.
TGTGCCAGCAGTTACTCAGATAGCCCGAACACTGAAGCTTTCTTT
CASSYSDSPNTEAFF
>TRBJ1-2|TRBV5-6|.|.
TGTGCCAGCAGCTTGGTTCCGGGAGCTAACTATGGCTACACCTTC
CASSLVPGANYGYTF
>TRBJ2-2|TRBV6-1|.|few
TGTGCCAGCAGTGAGAATCCGGAGAGGACCGGGGAGCTGTTTTTT
CASSENPERTGELFF
>TRBJ1-3|TRBV7-2|.|.
TGTGCCAGCAGCTTAAACAGGGCTGGAAACACCATATATTTT
CASSLNRAGNTIYF
>TRBJ2-3|TRBV7-9|.|.
TGTGCCAGCAGCATCCCGGGAGCCAGAGATACGCAGTATTTT
CASSIPGARDTQYF